This TCR beta chain was recovered during a study of T-cell memory formation after mild COVID-19. Study details: Each donor largely had its own TCR clusters.

TCRdb used MiXCR to reprocess the 5' RACE reads, holding one entry per CDR3 protein. This table has 350,000 or so distinct CDR3 sequences, approximately 22% appearing once. The V gene's germline CDR1 is MGHRA and CDR2 YSYEKL. The V segment lost 1 base and the J segment 5 bases; nucleotides outside the gene matches: 10. The CDR3 consists of 17 residues. Study results and limitations: CD8+ contracting clones occupied EMRA, while CD4+ ones occupied mainly CM and EM. The SARS-CoV-2 specificity of second-wave clones reaching peak at day 37 remained unverified.

There are a few counts of this clonotype. Its antigen is as yet unknown. The chain links TRBV4-1 to TRBJ2-5; 10 bases match TRBD2. Sequenced sample: PBMCs or a T cell subset sorted from them (not recorded which). This clonotype was sampled from a young man who had mild COVID-19 (a few samples of this study predate the infection). Cell type and time point are not known. CDR3 nucleotide sequence: TGCGCCAGCAGCCAAGCTCGAGTTACTAGCGGGGTGGAGACCCAGTACTTC. Protein sequence: CASSQARVTSGVETQYF.